The 21 T cell receptor beta chains in this list originate from one sample, sequenced in a study of cytomegalovirus exposure and HLA in healthy donors. In the PCR, 60 Vbeta and 13 Jbeta primers were used. Here immunoSEQ multiplex PCR was the method, and the copy in TCRdb shows in-frame clones only, minus some. The sample records roughly 180,000 clones, roughly 80% being singletons. The sequencing input was PBMCs. Every receptor here comes from a woman in her forties in good health and CMV-seropositive.

The chain recombines TRBV4-2 with TRBJ2-7; weak D call: TRBD2 (6 bases). CDR3 length equals 15 residues. The germline CDR1 and CDR2 sequences are LGHNA and YNFKEQ. The ends were cut back, 0 bases at V and 4 bases at J, with 13 bases in the middle. CDR3 region: CASSQEAGTLYEQYF. Written as DNA, the CDR3 is TGTGCCAGCAGCCAAGAAGCCGGGACTCTTTACGAGCAGTACTTC.

The chain carries TRBV19 and TRBJ1-2, with unresolved D. Looked up from germline, CDR1 is LNHDA and CDR2 is SQIVND (reference sequence). The V end was cut by 2 bases, the J end by 6 bases, with 7 bases between. The CDR3 extends over 12 amino acids. CDR3 region: CASSIPGHGYTF. CDR3 sequence (DNA): TGTGCCAGTAGTATACCGGGTCATGGCTACACCTTC.

The genes are TRBV25-1 and TRBJ2-1; 9 bases line up with TRBD2. The germline V gene has CDR1 MGHDK and CDR2 SYGVNS. CDR3 length: 15 amino acids. With 4 bases clipped from V and 6 bases from J, the junction kept 7 bases outside the gene matches. The CDR3 DNA sequence: TGTGCCAGCAGTGTGGTAGCGGGGGTTTTCAATGAGCAGTTCTTC. Its protein product is CASSVVAGVFNEQFF. The variable domain in full, completed from reference TRBV25-1 and TRBJ2-1, reads EADIYQTPRYLVIGTGKKITLECSQTMGHDKMYWYQQDPGMELHLIHYSYGVNSTEKGDLSSESTVSRIRTEHFPLTLESARPSHTSQYLCASSVVAGVFNEQFFGPGTRLTVL.

This clone was picked up a small number of times. The chain carries TRBV11-2 and TRBJ2-5; 13 bases match TRBD2. Germline assignment: CDR1 SGHAT and CDR2 FQNNGV. This CDR3 contains 17 residues. Losses at the gene ends were 5 bases for V and 5 bases for J; bases not matched to a gene: 11. The CDR3 coding sequence is TGTGCCAGCAGCCAGCTCGGGACTAGCGGGATCGGGGAGACCCAGTACTTC. It encodes CASSQLGTSGIGETQYF.

The CDR3 spells CASSPQAGGLRSQFF. DNA of the CDR3: TGTGCCAGTAGTCCCCAAGCGGGAGGCCTGCGGTCGCAGTTCTTC. J is TRBJ2-1 and V is TRBV19, with 9 bases identical to TRBD2. The trim removed 5 bases at V and 12 bases at J, leaving 14 bases unmatched. Germline CDR1 reads LNHDA; CDR2 reads SQIVND (reference sequence). The length of the CDR3 is 15 residues.

The J gene is TRBJ1-5, the V gene TRBV27; 7 positions agree with TRBD1. Germline V gene lookup returns CDR1 MNHEY and CDR2 SMNVEV (reference sequence). The CDR3 runs 15 residues. The J segment lost 4 bases and the V segment lost 5 bases, leaving 8 bases of the junction unmatched. The CDR3 nucleotides read TGTGCCAGCAGTAGGACCCTCAGGGGGAATCAGCCCCAGCATTTT. It specifies CASSRTLRGNQPQHF.

This clone was counted only a few times. V usage is TRBV7-2 and J usage is TRBJ1-5, with D possibly matching TRBD1 (6 bases). V was clipped by 5 bases and J by 3 bases, with 11 bases between them. CDR1 is SGHTA, CDR2 FQGNSA, per germline. This CDR3 has 14 amino acids. The CDR3 region has the DNA TGTGCCAGCAGCCACCGGGACAACAATCAGCCCCAGCATTTT. Amino acid sequence: CASSHRDNNQPQHF.

The chain joins TRBV2 to TRBJ2-7, with a weak D call TRBD1 (6 bases). Trimming removed 7 bases from V and 0 bases from J, with 16 bases in between. The germline gives CDR1 SNHLY, CDR2 FYNNEI. CDR3 length: 15 residues. The CDR3 reads CASTEGVVSSYEQYF. In DNA form, the CDR3 reads TGTGCCAGCACCGAGGGGGTAGTTAGCTCCTACGAGCAGTACTTC.

The chain joins TRBV4-1 to TRBJ1-3; unclear D gene. The V end lost 1 base, the J end lost 6 bases, and 10 bases lay between the germline ends. CDR3 size: 14 residues. Germline V lookup: CDR1 MGHRA, CDR2 YSYEKL. Written as DNA, the CDR3 is TGCGCCAGCAGCCAAGGACTTTTGGCAAACACCATATATTTT. Translation: CASSQGLLANTIYF.

The V gene is TRBV6-5, the J gene TRBJ1-1; 7 bases map to TRBD1. Losses at the gene ends were 5 bases for V and 1 base for J; bases not matched to a gene: 7. The CDR3 consists of 15 residues. The germline V gene has CDR1 MNHEY and CDR2 SVGAGI. This CDR3 is CASSPRDSRNTEAFF. CDR3 sequence (DNA): TGTGCCAGCAGTCCGCGGGACAGTCGGAACACTGAAGCTTTCTTT.

This chain links TRBV2 with TRBJ1-2, with a tentative D call TRBD1 (6 bases). Between the trimmed V and J ends, which lost 9 bases and 8 bases, there was a span of 16 bases. The germline V gene has CDR1 SNHLY and CDR2 FYNNEI. This CDR3 region has 12 residues. The CDR3 here is CARRGGPNGYTF. DNA of the CDR3: TGTGCCAGAAGGGGGGGCCCCAACGGCTACACCTTC.

The chain is built from TRBV11-2 and TRBJ2-7; tentatively, D is TRBD2 (7 bases). Germline CDR1 reads SGHAT; CDR2 reads FQNNGV. The CDR3 runs 16 residues. V lost 3 bases to trimming and J lost 5 bases, with 20 bases between them. The CDR3 DNA reads TGTGCCAGCAGCTTCGGGGGGAGTGCCAAGGGGGACGAGCAGTACTTC. Translating it yields CASSFGGSAKGDEQYF.

The rearrangement links TRBV15 to TRBJ2-5; TRBD2 matches at 11 bases. After removal of 4 bases from V and 5 bases from J, the junction contained 6 bases not matched to a gene. The CDR3 runs 15 residues. Germline values: CDR1 LNHNV, CDR2 YYDKDF (reference sequence). The CDR3 nucleotides are TGTGCCACCAGCACCTCTAGCGGGGGGCTGGAGACCCAGTACTTC. Amino acid sequence: CATSTSSGGLETQYF.

The rearrangement uses TRBV18 and TRBJ2-7; tentative D call: TRBD2 (5 bases). V lost 1 base, J lost 1 base, and 11 bases lay in between. Germline loops: CDR1 KGHSH, CDR2 LQKENI. This CDR3 contains 15 residues. This chain's CDR3 is CASSPQSGFSYEQYF. The CDR3 nucleotides read TGTGCCAGCTCACCACAAAGCGGCTTTTCCTACGAGCAGTACTTC.

Here the CDR3 reads CASSLWASTSYEQYF. CDR3 nucleotides: TGTGCCAGCAGTTTATGGGCATCTACCTCCTACGAGCAGTACTTC. The genes are TRBV27 and TRBJ2-7; D call uncertain. The CDR3 extends over 15 amino acids. V lost 1 base and J lost 0, with 10 bases in between. CDR1 MNHEY and CDR2 SMNVEV come from the germline V gene (reference sequence).

This clone showed up just once. V is TRBV2 and J is TRBJ1-3; no clear D gene. The CDR3 contains 16 residues. V lost 0 bases and J lost 0, with 9 bases in between. Per the germline V gene, CDR1 is SNHLY and CDR2 is FYNNEI. The CDR3 DNA reads as TGTGCCAGCAGTGAAGCTTTCGGGATCTCTGGAAACACCATATATTTT. Its translation is CASSEAFGISGNTIYF.

This sequence joins TRBV5-1 and TRBJ2-3; the match to TRBD1 covers 7 bases. Germline CDR1 and CDR2: SGHRS and YFSETQ. CDR3 size: 15 residues. The ends lost 0 bases at V and 2 bases at J; junction bases unmatched: 3. The DNA of the CDR3 is TGCGCCAGCAGCTTGGTAGGGGGCTTCACAGATACGCAGTATTTT. It yields the protein CASSLVGGFTDTQYF. The complete variable domain, with remaining parts taken from reference TRBV5-1 and TRBJ2-3, reads KAGVTQTPRYLIKTRGQQVTLSCSPISGHRSVSWYQQTPGQGLQFLFEYFSETQRNKGNFPGRFSGRQFSNSRSEMNVSTLELGDSALYLCASSLVGGFTDTQYFGPGTRLTVL.

The V and J genes are TRBV29-1 and TRBJ2-2, with D possibly TRBD1 on 6 matching bases. CDR1 and CDR2 (germline): SQVTM, ANQGSEA. CDR3 length: 16 amino acids. V lost 3 bases and J 3 bases, leaving 17 bases between the germline ends. CDR3 sequence reads: CSVDDGGTPDTGELFF. In DNA form, the CDR3 reads TGCAGCGTTGACGATGGTGGGACACCAGACACCGGGGAGCTGTTTTTT.

In its sample, this clone was seen a few times. The chain employs TRBV19 and TRBJ2-1; 8 bases are a match to TRBD2. The CDR3 is made up of 15 amino acids. The germline V gene has CDR1 LNHDA and CDR2 SQIVND (reference sequence). V lost 5 bases and J lost 8; bases outside the gene matches: 11. The CDR3 bases are TGTGCCAGTAGTCGCGAGCGGGGGCGCCTCGATGAGCAGTTCTTC. This codes for CASSRERGRLDEQFF.

As concerns this clone: It is unclear where the CDR3 begins or ends on the DNA, so no DNA is shown, and the CDR3 is as TCRdb lists it. The chain carries TRBV5-1 and TRBJ2-1; the table's D call of TRBD2 was not tested on the DNA. The CDR3 has 21 amino acids, counting both end residues. Germline CDR1 and CDR2: SGHRS and YFSETQ. This CDR3 reads CASRDEAMSSSSGQGGNEQFF.

The chain joins TRBV9 to TRBJ2-6; TRBD1 might be the D (6 bases). The CDR3 totals 15 residues. V gave up 3 bases and J gave up 2 bases, with 9 bases separating them. Germline V gene data show CDR1 as SGDLS and CDR2 as YYNGEE. For the CDR3, the DNA is TGTGCCAGCAGCGATTACAGGGCTGGGGCCAACGTCCTGACTTTC. Translated: CASSDYRAGANVLTF.